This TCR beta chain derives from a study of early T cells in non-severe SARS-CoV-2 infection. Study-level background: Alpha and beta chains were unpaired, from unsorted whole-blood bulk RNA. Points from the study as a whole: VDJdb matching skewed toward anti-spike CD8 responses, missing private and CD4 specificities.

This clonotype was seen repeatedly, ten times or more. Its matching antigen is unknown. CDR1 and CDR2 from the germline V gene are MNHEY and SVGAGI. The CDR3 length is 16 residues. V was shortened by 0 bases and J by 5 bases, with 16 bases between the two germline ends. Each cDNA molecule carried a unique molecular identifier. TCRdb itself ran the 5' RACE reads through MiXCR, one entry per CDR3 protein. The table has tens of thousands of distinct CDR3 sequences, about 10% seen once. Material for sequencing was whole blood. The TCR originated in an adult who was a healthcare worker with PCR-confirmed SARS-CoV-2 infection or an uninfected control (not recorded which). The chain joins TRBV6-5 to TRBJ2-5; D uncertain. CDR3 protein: CASSYSWAQLEETQYF. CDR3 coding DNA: TGTGCCAGCAGTTACTCCTGGGCCCAGTTAGAGGAGACCCAGTACTTC.